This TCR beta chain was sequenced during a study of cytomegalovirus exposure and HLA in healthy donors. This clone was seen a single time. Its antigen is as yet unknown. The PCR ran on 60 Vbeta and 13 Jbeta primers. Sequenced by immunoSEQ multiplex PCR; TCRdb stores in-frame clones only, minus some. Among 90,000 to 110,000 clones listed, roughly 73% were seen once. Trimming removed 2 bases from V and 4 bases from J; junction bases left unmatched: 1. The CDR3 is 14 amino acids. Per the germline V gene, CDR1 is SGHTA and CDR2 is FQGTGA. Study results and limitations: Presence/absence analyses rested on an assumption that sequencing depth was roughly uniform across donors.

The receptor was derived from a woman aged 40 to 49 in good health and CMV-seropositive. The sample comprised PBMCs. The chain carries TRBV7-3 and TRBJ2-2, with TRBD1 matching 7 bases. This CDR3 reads CASSLPGGTGELFF. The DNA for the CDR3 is TGTGCCAGCAGCTTACCAGGGGGCACCGGGGAGCTGTTTTTT.